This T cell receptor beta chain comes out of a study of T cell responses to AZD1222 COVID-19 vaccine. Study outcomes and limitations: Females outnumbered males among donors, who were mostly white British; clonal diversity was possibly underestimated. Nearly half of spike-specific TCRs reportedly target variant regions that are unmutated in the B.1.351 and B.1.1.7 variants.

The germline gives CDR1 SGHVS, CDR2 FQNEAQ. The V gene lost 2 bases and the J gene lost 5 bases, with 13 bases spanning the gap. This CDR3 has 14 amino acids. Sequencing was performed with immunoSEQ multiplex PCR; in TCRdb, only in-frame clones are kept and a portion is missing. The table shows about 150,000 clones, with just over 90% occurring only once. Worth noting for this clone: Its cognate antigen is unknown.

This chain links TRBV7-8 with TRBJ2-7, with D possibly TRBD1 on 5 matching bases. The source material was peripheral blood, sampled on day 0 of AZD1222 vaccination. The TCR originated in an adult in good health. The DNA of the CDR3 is TGTGCCAGCAGCTTACGACAGTCGAAGGACGAGCAGTACTTC. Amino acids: CASSLRQSKDEQYF.